This passage covers 20 T cell receptor beta chains from one sample sequenced in a study of vaccination effects on CD4 cells after COVID-19. On day 10 of culture, CD4+ T cells were separated out. Each participant was administered two doses of either the BNT162b2 or the mRNA-1273 vaccine. No antigen has been assigned to these receptors. Clones were sequenced by immunoSEQ multiplex PCR, and TCRdb holds only the in-frame ones, with some missing. The sample includes about 66,000 clones, roughly 80% of them seen just once. The material was CD4+ T cells from PBMCs cultured without peptide, obtained after COVID-19 vaccination. The receptors stem from a human donor who received a COVID-19 vaccine.

V gene TRBV4-3 combines with J gene TRBJ1-2, with TRBD1 matching over 9 bases. V lost 3 bases, J lost 7 bases, and 15 bases stayed unmatched. Germline V gene sequence: CDR1 LGHNA, CDR2 YSLEER. The CDR3 extends over 17 amino acids. The CDR3, as DNA: TGCGCCAGCAGCCACTCCCCCGGGACAGGGCGAGAGAGTGGCTACACCTTC. It is translated as CASSHSPGTGRESGYTF.

In DNA form, the CDR3 reads TGCGCCAGCAGCCAGCTGGGACAGGGGAATGAAAAACTGTTTTTT. Translated, it gives CASSQLGQGNEKLFF. The chain employs TRBV4-1 and TRBJ1-4, with 10 bases that match TRBD1. Germline trimming cut 3 bases from V and 5 bases from J; bases unmatched to any gene: 3. CDR3 length: 15 residues. CDR1 and CDR2 (germline): MGHRA, YSYEKL.

This clone was seen only a few times. The V gene is TRBV30, the J gene TRBJ1-3; 12 bases are shared with TRBD1. Germline V gene data show CDR1 as GTSNPN and CDR2 as SVGIG (reference sequence). The V and J ends lost 3 bases and 1 base, in that order; junction bases with no gene match: 7. The CDR3 covers 17 residues. The CDR3 protein is CAWRKGQGASSGNTIYF. The CDR3 DNA follows: TGTGCCTGGAGGAAGGGACAGGGGGCATCGTCTGGAAACACCATATATTTT. The full variable domain, rest sourced from reference TRBV30 and TRBJ1-3, is SQTIHQWPATLVQPVGSPLSLECTVEGTSNPNLYWYRQAAGRGLQLLFYSVGIGQISSEVPQNLSASRPQDRQFILSSKKLLLSDSGFYLCAWRKGQGASSGNTIYFGEGSWLTVV.

The V and J genes are TRBV9 and TRBJ2-3; D is possibly TRBD1 (6 bases). Per germline, CDR1 SGDLS and CDR2 YYNGEE. CDR3 length equals 15 residues. V was clipped by 3 bases and J by 2 bases, with 13 bases between them. CDR3 DNA sequence: TGTGCCAGCAGCGCGAAACAGGGTCTCACAGATACGCAGTATTTT. It translates to CASSAKQGLTDTQYF.

The J gene is TRBJ2-7, the V gene TRBV18; TRBD1 might be the D (6 bases). Germline CDR1 reads KGHSH; CDR2 reads LQKENI. The V and J ends lost 2 bases and 3 bases respectively, with 8 bases between them. The CDR3 extends over 13 amino acids. CDR3 loop: CASSPGTYYEQYV. The CDR3 DNA is TGTGCCAGCTCACCAGGGACATACTACGAGCAGTACGTC.

This rearrangement joins TRBV7-6 to TRBJ2-3, with 14 bases matching TRBD2. The V segment lost 7 bases and the J segment 1 base; nucleotides outside the gene matches: 4. Germline loops: CDR1 SGHVS, CDR2 FNYEAQ. There are 16 residues in the CDR3. CDR3: CASTKGLAGGTDTQYF. Written as DNA, the CDR3 is TGTGCCAGCACCAAGGGACTAGCGGGGGGCACAGATACGCAGTATTTT.

The V and J genes are TRBV3-1 (or the pseudogene TRBV3-2) and TRBJ1-5, with a weak D call TRBD1 (5 bases). The V end lost 4 bases, the J end lost 6 bases, and 10 bases lay between the germline ends. CDR1 and CDR2 from the germline V gene are LGHDT and YNNKEL (reference sequence). The CDR3 extends over 13 amino acids. This chain's CDR3 is CASSLRGVQPQHF. The CDR3 region has the DNA TGTGCCAGCAGCCTCCGGGGGGTTCAGCCCCAGCATTTT.

V and J are TRBV6-1 and TRBJ2-2; D remains unclear. The CDR3 is made up of 15 amino acids. With 7 bases removed from V and 0 bases from J, the gap between germline ends came to 12 bases. CDR1 MNHNS and CDR2 SASEGT come from the germline V gene. CDR3 sequence: CASIRTGSNTGELFF. CDR3 DNA: TGTGCCAGCATCAGGACCGGTTCGAACACCGGGGAGCTGTTTTTT.

This clone was counted a few times. The chain couples TRBV1 to TRBJ1-1. TRBV1 is a pseudogene. The CDR3 consists of 13 residues. The CDR3 is CTSSQDVRTEAFF. DNA of the CDR3: TGCACCAGCAGCCAAGATGTCCGCACTGAAGCTTTCTTT.

This chain links TRBV19 with TRBJ2-5; the match to TRBD2 covers 9 bases. Germline assignment: CDR1 LNHDA and CDR2 SQIVND (reference sequence). The CDR3 extends over 15 amino acids. The J segment lost 2 bases and the V segment lost 6 bases, leaving 7 bases of the junction unmatched. CDR3 DNA: TGTGCCAGTAGCGGGAGGACTAGCGAACAAGAGACCCAGTACTTC. Its translation: CASSGRTSEQETQYF.

V and J are TRBV2 and TRBJ1-5; TRBD1 agrees at 9 bases. The ends lost 6 bases at V and 5 bases at J; junction bases unmatched: 5. Looked up from germline, CDR1 is SNHLY and CDR2 is FYNNEI. The CDR3 loop spans 14 amino acids. DNA for the CDR3: TGTGCCAGCAGGGCCGGGACAGGGTATCAGCCCCAGCATTTT. Translation gives CASRAGTGYQPQHF.

In its sample, this clone was seen a few times. J is TRBJ2-2 and V is TRBV5-1; D is possibly TRBD1 or TRBD2 (5 bases each). The V and J ends lost 3 bases and 1 base respectively, with 13 bases between them. Looked up from germline, CDR1 is SGHRS and CDR2 is YFSETQ. The CDR3 is 16 residues long. CDR3 residues: CASSSLGTENTGELFF. CDR3 sequence (DNA): TGCGCCAGCAGCTCGCTTGGGACCGAGAACACCGGGGAGCTGTTTTTT.

In its sample, this clone was seen once. The CDR3 DNA sequence: TGTGCCAGCACCCAGAATTGGTGCAGGCGTAATAGCAATCAGCCCCAGCATTTT. It translates to CASTQNWCRRNSNQPQHF. The chain employs TRBV11-3 and TRBJ1-5, with D unclear. CDR3 length: 18 amino acids. Trimming took off 7 bases at V and 0 bases at J, with 22 bases between the two ends. Per germline, CDR1 SGHNT and CDR2 YENEEA.

The chain recombines TRBV6-6 with TRBJ1-6; D is unclear. Trimming shortened V by 6 bases and J by 0 bases, and 18 bases separated the two germline ends. This CDR3 has 18 amino acids. Germline lookup yields CDR1 MNHNY and CDR2 SVGAGI (reference sequence). CDR3 sequence reads: CASSRTRVGSSYNSPLHF. DNA of the CDR3: TGTGCCAGCAGCCGAACCCGGGTGGGGAGCTCCTATAATTCACCCCTCCACTTT.

The chain links TRBV6-5 to TRBJ1-4, with D perhaps matching TRBD1 (6 bases). Deletions cut 7 bases from V and 7 bases from J, with 16 bases between. The CDR3 has 14 amino acids. The germline CDR1 and CDR2 sequences are MNHEY and SVGAGI. CDR3 sequence: CASTTGLVVEKLFF. Here the CDR3 DNA reads TGTGCCAGCACCACAGGGCTTGTGGTTGAAAAACTGTTTTTT.

V gene TRBV2 combines with J gene TRBJ2-5; D unresolved. Trimming took off 3 bases at V and 5 bases at J, with 16 bases between the two ends. Germline V gene data show CDR1 as SNHLY and CDR2 as FYNNEI. The CDR3 extends over 15 amino acids. The chain's CDR3 is CASSEQGTAQETQYF. As DNA, the CDR3 is TGTGCCAGCAGTGAGCAAGGTACGGCCCAGGAGACCCAGTACTTC.

This clone was detected only a few times. The rearrangement uses TRBV3-1 (or the pseudogene TRBV3-2) and TRBJ1-6, with D maybe TRBD1 (5 bases). The CDR3 contains 13 residues. The germline CDR1 and CDR2 sequences are LGHDT and YNNKEL (reference sequence). V shed 5 bases and J shed 13 bases, with 15 bases lying between them. The CDR3 reads CASSFSRDQPLHF. In DNA, the CDR3 is TGTGCCAGCAGCTTTTCCAGGGATCAGCCCCTCCACTTT.

V and J are TRBV2 and TRBJ2-2, with D perhaps TRBD1 (6 bases). This CDR3 region has 16 residues. The ends were cut back, 1 base at V and 0 bases at J, with 9 bases in the middle. CDR1 SNHLY and CDR2 FYNNEI come from the germline V gene. This CDR3 reads CASSEVGATNTGELFF. CDR3 sequence (DNA): TGTGCCAGCAGTGAAGTGGGGGCGACGAACACCGGGGAGCTGTTTTTT.

The chain links TRBV7-8 to TRBJ1-3; 10 positions match TRBD1. V trimming: 4 bases; J trimming: 0 bases; junction bases outside the gene matches: 3. The CDR3 totals 16 residues. Germline CDR1 and CDR2: SGHVS and FQNEAQ. CDR3 residues: CASSSRDRGSGNTIYF. The CDR3 coding sequence is TGTGCCAGCAGCTCACGGGACAGGGGCTCTGGAAACACCATATATTTT.

This sequence joins TRBV11-2 and TRBJ2-2; perhaps TRBD2 as D (7 bases). The CDR3 consists of 15 residues. Trimming removed 7 bases at V and 4 bases at J, with 16 bases between. Germline-derived CDR1 and CDR2 are SGHAT and FQNNGV. The CDR3 sequence is CASNRGGPATGELFF. The CDR3, as DNA: TGTGCCAGCAATAGGGGGGGGCCGGCCACCGGGGAGCTGTTTTTT. Using reference TRBV11-2 and TRBJ2-2 for the parts outside the CDR3, the full variable domain is EAGVAQSPRYKIIEKRQSVAFWCNPISGHATLYWYQQILGQGPKLLIQFQNNGVVDDSQLPKDRFSAERLKGVDSTLKIQPAKLEDSAVYLCASNRGGPATGELFFGEGSRLTVL.